This T cell receptor (beta chain) comes out of a study of blood T cell repertoires in COVID-19. Participants came from roughly 23 US areas, aged roughly 18 to 95 years. In assigning cohorts, the study relied on participant-reported clinical history. Germline CDR1 is GTSNPN and CDR2 is SVGIG (reference sequence). The CDR3 consists of 12 residues. The ends were cut back, 4 bases at V and 7 bases at J, with 13 bases in the middle. Per the authors' pipeline: From reference gene primer amplification, estimates of nucleated cell counts were derived. The protocol was immunoSEQ multiplex PCR, while the TCRdb copy is restricted to in-frame clones and leaves out a portion. That table supplies the V and J calls and clone size; D and trimming were determined from the DNA. The repertoire has over 350,000 clones, approximately 90% of them found once; the top ten carry around 0.94%.

Sequenced: PBMCs or T cells enriched from blood (not recorded which). The receptor comes from a woman aged 35 to 49 who had been exposed to COVID-19. This chain links TRBV30 with TRBJ1-2; TRBD1 might be the D (6 bases). The CDR3 region has the DNA TGTGCCTGGAACCCCCAGGGGCCTGGCTACACCTTC. This gives the protein CAWNPQGPGYTF.